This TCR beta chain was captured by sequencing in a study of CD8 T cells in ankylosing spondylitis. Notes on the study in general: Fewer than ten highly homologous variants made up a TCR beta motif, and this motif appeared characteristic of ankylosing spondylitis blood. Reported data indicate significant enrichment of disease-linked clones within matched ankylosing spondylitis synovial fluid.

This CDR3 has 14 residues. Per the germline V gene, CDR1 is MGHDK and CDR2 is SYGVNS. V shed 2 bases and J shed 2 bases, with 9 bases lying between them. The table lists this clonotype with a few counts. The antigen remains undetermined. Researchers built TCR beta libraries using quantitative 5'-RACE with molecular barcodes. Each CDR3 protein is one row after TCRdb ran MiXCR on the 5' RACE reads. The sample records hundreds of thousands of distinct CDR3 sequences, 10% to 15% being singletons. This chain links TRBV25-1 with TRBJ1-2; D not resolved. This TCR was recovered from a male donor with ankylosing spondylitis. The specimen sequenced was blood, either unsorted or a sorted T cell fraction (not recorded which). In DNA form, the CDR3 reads TGTGCCAGCAGTGAACCTCCCCACAACTATGGCTACACCTTC. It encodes CASSEPPHNYGYTF.